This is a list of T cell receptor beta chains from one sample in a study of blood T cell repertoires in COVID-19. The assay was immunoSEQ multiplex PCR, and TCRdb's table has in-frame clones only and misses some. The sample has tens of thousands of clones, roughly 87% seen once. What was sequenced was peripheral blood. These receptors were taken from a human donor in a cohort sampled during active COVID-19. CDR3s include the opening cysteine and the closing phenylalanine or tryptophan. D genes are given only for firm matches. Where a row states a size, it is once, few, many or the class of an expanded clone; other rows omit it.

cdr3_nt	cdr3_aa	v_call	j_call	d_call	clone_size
TGTGCCAGCAGCACTCGGACTAGCGGAAACAATGAGCAGTTCTTC	CASSTRTSGNNEQFF	TRBV7-2	TRBJ2-1	TRBD2	NA
TGTGCCAGCAGCTTAGACTTGACAGGCCTCGGAAACACCATATATTTT	CASSLDLTGLGNTIYF	TRBV11-3	TRBJ1-3	NA	NA
TGCGCCAGCAGCCCAACGACTAGCGGGGGGGATGAGCAGTTCTTC	CASSPTTSGGDEQFF	TRBV4-3	TRBJ2-1	TRBD2	NA
TGTGCCAGCAGCGTAGCGGGAGGGCACACAGATACGCAGTATTTT	CASSVAGGHTDTQYF	TRBV9	TRBJ2-3	TRBD2	NA
TGTGCCAGCACCCGGGACAGGGGTCCCTACTATGGCTACACCTTC	CASTRDRGPYYGYTF	TRBV28	TRBJ1-2	TRBD1	NA
TGCAGTGCTAGTCGCAGGGGGTCCGAGCAGTACTTC	CSASRRGSEQYF	TRBV20-1	TRBJ2-7	TRBD1	NA
TGTGCCAGCAGCCCTCCGGCCGGACAGGGCAAGTATGGCTACACCTTC	CASSPPAGQGKYGYTF	TRBV9	TRBJ1-2	TRBD1	NA
TGTGCCAGCGGGACAGGGAGGTTGTCTGAAGCTTTCTTT	CASGTGRLSEAFF	TRBV7-2	TRBJ1-1	TRBD1	NA
TGTGCCAGCTCCTACGGGGAGTTGTCCTACGAGCAGTACTTC	CASSYGELSYEQYF	TRBV18	TRBJ2-7	NA	NA
TGTGCCAGCAGCTTCTGGACAAACCAAGAGACCCAGTACTTC	CASSFWTNQETQYF	TRBV7-2	TRBJ2-5	NA	NA
TGTGCCAGCAGCTCCTCGACTAGAGGTACGCAGTATTTT	CASSSSTRGTQYF	TRBV3-1/TRBV3-2	TRBJ2-3	NA	NA
TGTGCCAGCATCCCTAGGGGACTAGCGTCAGATACGCAGTATTTT	CASIPRGLASDTQYF	TRBV6-5	TRBJ2-3	TRBD2	NA
TGTGCCACCACGGGGACAGGGGGCACCGGGGAGCTGTTTTTT	CATTGTGGTGELFF	TRBV15	TRBJ2-2	TRBD1	few
TGTGCCATCAGTGATGGGGGACAGGGAGGTTCACCCCTCCACTTT	CAISDGGQGGSPLHF	TRBV10-3	TRBJ1-6	TRBD1	NA
TGTGCCAGCAGCCCCCGGGGGGACAGGGTAAATCAGCCCCAGCATTTT	CASSPRGDRVNQPQHF	TRBV7-3	TRBJ1-5	TRBD1	NA
TGTGCCAGCAGCTTAGCGTTCACCACAGGGTCCCCCTACGAGCAGTACTTC	CASSLAFTTGSPYEQYF	TRBV7-9	TRBJ2-7	NA	once
TGTGCCAGCAGACCGGGACATAGTATGTACGAGCAGTACTTC	CASRPGHSMYEQYF	TRBV6-5	TRBJ2-7	NA	NA
TGCGCCAGCAGTCAATCCGACAGGTACGAGCAGTACTTC	CASSQSDRYEQYF	TRBV23-1	TRBJ2-7	NA	few
TGTGCCAGCACGCCGGGTCCGGGGGTGGACTATGGCTACACCTTC	CASTPGPGVDYGYTF	TRBV25-1	TRBJ1-2	NA	once
TGTGCCAGCAGCCGTAGCGGGGGGGCCAAAACCGGGGAGCTGTTTTTT	CASSRSGGAKTGELFF	TRBV7-6	TRBJ2-2	TRBD2	NA
TGTGCCACTATGACAGTTAATGAAAAACTGTTTTTT	CATMTVNEKLFF	TRBV6-6	TRBJ1-4	NA	NA
TGTGCCACCAGTGACTACAGGTTCAACACCGGGGAGCTGTTTTTT	CATSDYRFNTGELFF	TRBV24-1	TRBJ2-2	NA	NA
TGTGCCAGCAGGGACCAGGGCACGACAATGAACACTGAAGCTTTCTTT	CASRDQGTTMNTEAFF	TRBV7-3	TRBJ1-1	NA	NA
TGTGCCTGGAGTAAGCAGGGGGCGCGTGGCTACACCTTC	CAWSKQGARGYTF	TRBV30	TRBJ1-2	TRBD1	NA
TGTGCCAGCAGCCTGAGACAGGGGTCATACAATGAGCAGTTCTTC	CASSLRQGSYNEQFF	TRBV7-8	TRBJ2-1	TRBD1	NA
TGTGCCAGCAGTTACAGGGGTTCCTACAATGAGCAGTTCTTC	CASSYRGSYNEQFF	TRBV11-2	TRBJ2-1	TRBD1	once
TGTGCCAGCAGCTCAAACGCCGGTGGGCTAGCGGGCGGAAATGAGCAGTTCTTC	CASSSNAGGLAGGNEQFF	TRBV11-2	TRBJ2-1	TRBD2	few
TGTGCCAGCAGCCTCGAAGTCGGAGGCGGGGAGCTGTTTTTT	CASSLEVGGGELFF	TRBV9	TRBJ2-2	NA	few
TGTGCCAGCAGCTCCCGACCAGCTAGCGAGGGTCATACGCAGTATTTT	CASSSRPASEGHTQYF	TRBV11-2	TRBJ2-3	NA	NA
TGTGCCAGCAGCAGGGGAGGCAATCAGCCCCAGCATTTT	CASSRGGNQPQHF	TRBV21-1	TRBJ1-5	NA	NA
TGTGCCAGCGGTGTAACAGGGAGTTTCTATGGCTACACCTTC	CASGVTGSFYGYTF	TRBV27	TRBJ1-2	NA	NA
TGTGCCAGCAGTTACCGGACAGGGTACCAGCCCCAGCATTTT	CASSYRTGYQPQHF	TRBV6-5	TRBJ1-5	TRBD1	NA
TGCAGCGTTCGGACTAGCCACACCGGGGAGCTGTTTTTT	CSVRTSHTGELFF	TRBV29-1	TRBJ2-2	TRBD2	NA
TGTGCCAGCAGCCCAGACAGGGCGTATGGCTACACCTTC	CASSPDRAYGYTF	TRBV4-2	TRBJ1-2	TRBD1	NA
TGCAGCGTTGGTAAGGGACTAGGACAATCAAGGAACACCGGGGAGCTGTTTTTT	CSVGKGLGQSRNTGELFF	TRBV29-1	TRBJ2-2	TRBD2	NA
TGTGCCAGCAGCTTCGGACTGGCCGATACGCAGTATTTT	CASSFGLADTQYF	TRBV11-2	TRBJ2-3	NA	few
TGTGCCACCAGTGATTGGGTACAGGGAACCGATACGCAGTATTTT	CATSDWVQGTDTQYF	TRBV24-1	TRBJ2-3	NA	NA
TGTGCCAGCAGCTTAGCACAGGGCGGACACGAGCAGTACTTC	CASSLAQGGHEQYF	TRBV11-3	TRBJ2-7	NA	NA
TGTGCCAGCAGTTCTCCAGGGGGCAACCAAGAGACCCAGTACTTC	CASSSPGGNQETQYF	TRBV28	TRBJ2-5	TRBD1	NA
TGTGCCAGCAGTGAGCCCGGGACATTCTCCTACGAGCAGTACTTC	CASSEPGTFSYEQYF	TRBV6-1	TRBJ2-7	NA	NA
TGTGCCAGCAGTTCAGGGGTTGCAACTAATGAAAAACTGTTTTTT	CASSSGVATNEKLFF	TRBV2	TRBJ1-4	NA	NA
TGCGCCAGCAGCCCCAGACTAGCGGGGGCAGATACGCAGTATTTT	CASSPRLAGADTQYF	TRBV4-3	TRBJ2-3	TRBD2	NA